These T cell receptor beta chains were read from a single sample in a study of type 1 regulatory T cells. TCRdb analysed the reads with MiXCR anew, one entry per CDR3 protein. This table has about 71,000 distinct CDR3 sequences, more than 20% appearing once. These receptors lack a known antigen. The sample was cultured type 1 regulatory T (Tr1) cells, either the whole culture or a sorted fraction (not recorded which). The receptors stem from a human donor in good health. Each CDR3 is given with its conserved first and last residue. Fields, in order: V gene, D gene, clone size, J gene, CDR3 protein, CDR3 DNA. D genes are given only for firm matches. A row's size may be missing; if present it is once, few, many or a size class.

v_gene: TRBV18; d_gene: TRBD2; abundance: -; j_gene: TRBJ2-2; CDR3aa: CASSPVAGETGELFF; CDR3nt: TGTGCCAGCTCACCAGTAGCGGGAGAAACCGGGGAGCTGTTTTTT
v_gene: TRBV20-1; d_gene: TRBD2; abundance: few; j_gene: TRBJ2-5; CDR3aa: CSARRPAGGPRQYF; CDR3nt: TGCAGTGCTAGACGGCCAGCGGGAGGGCCTCGACAGTACTTC
v_gene: TRBV20-1; d_gene: TRBD2; abundance: -; j_gene: TRBJ2-1; CDR3aa: CSALPRLAGVYEQFF; CDR3nt: TGCAGTGCCCTCCCCCGACTAGCGGGAGTGTATGAGCAGTTCTTC
v_gene: TRBV5-1; d_gene: TRBD1; abundance: few; j_gene: TRBJ1-1; CDR3aa: CASSLAGQGALNTEAFF; CDR3nt: TGCGCCAGCAGCCTGGCGGGACAGGGGGCTTTGAACACTGAAGCTTTCTTT
v_gene: TRBV5-1; d_gene: -; abundance: few; j_gene: TRBJ1-1; CDR3aa: CASSWGVKNTEAFF; CDR3nt: TGCGCCAGCAGCTGGGGGGTCAAGAACACTGAAGCTTTCTTT
v_gene: TRBV3-1; d_gene: TRBD1; abundance: once; j_gene: TRBJ2-1; CDR3aa: CASSHDRGNEQFF; CDR3nt: TGTGCCAGCAGCCATGACAGGGGGAATGAGCAGTTCTTC
v_gene: TRBV6-2/TRBV6-3; d_gene: -; abundance: -; j_gene: TRBJ2-2; CDR3aa: CASSGESTGELFF; CDR3nt: TGTGCCAGCAGTGGGGAAAGCACGGGGGAGCTGTTTTTT
v_gene: TRBV20-1; d_gene: TRBD1; abundance: -; j_gene: TRBJ1-5; CDR3aa: CSARLLDRGRSSNQPQHF; CDR3nt: TGCAGTGCTAGACTCCTGGACAGGGGGCGCAGTAGCAATCAGCCCCAGCATTTT
v_gene: TRBV20-1; d_gene: TRBD2; abundance: -; j_gene: TRBJ2-7; CDR3aa: CSAPRSLLAGGGYEQYF; CDR3nt: TGCAGTGCCCCTCGAAGCCTACTAGCGGGAGGGGGCTACGAGCAGTACTTC
v_gene: TRBV7-9; d_gene: -; abundance: -; j_gene: TRBJ1-6; CDR3aa: CASSLTTVPPLHF; CDR3nt: TGTGCCAGCAGCCTCACGACAGTACCACCCCTCCACTTT
v_gene: TRBV7-3; d_gene: -; abundance: -; j_gene: TRBJ2-1; CDR3aa: CASSLAVGSYNEQFF; CDR3nt: TGTGCCAGCAGCTTAGCAGTAGGCTCCTACAATGAGCAGTTCTTC
v_gene: TRBV15; d_gene: TRBD1; abundance: -; j_gene: TRBJ2-2; CDR3aa: CATSSQGADGELFF; CDR3nt: TGTGCCACCAGCTCCCAGGGGGCCGACGGGGAGCTGTTTTTT
v_gene: TRBV7-9; d_gene: -; abundance: -; j_gene: TRBJ2-2; CDR3aa: CASHSGSKSNTGELFF; CDR3nt: TGTGCCAGCCATTCCGGGAGCAAATCGAACACCGGGGAGCTGTTTTTT
v_gene: TRBV29-1; d_gene: -; abundance: many; j_gene: TRBJ2-7; CDR3aa: CSVEADGVYEQYF; CDR3nt: TGCAGCGTTGAGGCCGACGGGGTCTACGAGCAGTACTTC
v_gene: TRBV20-1; d_gene: -; abundance: many; j_gene: TRBJ1-6; CDR3aa: CSARKGGTYNSPLHF; CDR3nt: TGCAGTGCTAGAAAGGGTGGGACCTATAATTCACCCCTCCACTTT
v_gene: TRBV12-3/TRBV12-4; d_gene: -; abundance: few; j_gene: TRBJ2-2; CDR3aa: CASCPGTANTGELFF; CDR3nt: TGTGCCAGCTGCCCCGGGACGGCGAACACCGGGGAGCTGTTTTTT
v_gene: TRBV20-1; d_gene: TRBD2; abundance: -; j_gene: TRBJ2-7; CDR3aa: CSASPGLVIGEQYF; CDR3nt: TGCAGTGCTTCCCCGGGACTAGTCATCGGCGAGCAGTACTTC
v_gene: TRBV3-1; d_gene: TRBD2; abundance: -; j_gene: TRBJ2-1; CDR3aa: CASRRGLAGPYNEQFF; CDR3nt: TGTGCCAGCAGAAGGGGACTAGCGGGACCATACAATGAGCAGTTCTTC
v_gene: TRBV7-2; d_gene: -; abundance: -; j_gene: TRBJ2-5; CDR3aa: CASSRVPQYIQETQYF; CDR3nt: TGTGCCAGCAGCCGTGTCCCTCAGTATATCCAAGAGACCCAGTACTTC
v_gene: TRBV24-1; d_gene: -; abundance: few; j_gene: TRBJ1-5; CDR3aa: CATSENGRGGQPQHF; CDR3nt: TGTGCCACCAGTGAGAACGGCCGGGGAGGTCAGCCCCAGCATTTT
v_gene: TRBV5-1; d_gene: -; abundance: -; j_gene: TRBJ2-7; CDR3aa: CASSLGSLGSYEQYF; CDR3nt: TGCGCCAGCAGCTTGGGTTCGCTGGGGTCCTACGAGCAGTACTTC
v_gene: TRBV5-1; d_gene: -; abundance: few; j_gene: TRBJ2-7; CDR3aa: CASSLEGQAREQYF; CDR3nt: TGCGCCAGCAGCTTGGAAGGACAAGCAAGGGAGCAGTACTTC
v_gene: TRBV7-2; d_gene: -; abundance: many; j_gene: TRBJ2-7; CDR3aa: CASSFERAYEQYF; CDR3nt: TGTGCCAGCAGCTTCGAACGGGCCTACGAGCAGTACTTC
v_gene: TRBV5-1; d_gene: -; abundance: -; j_gene: TRBJ1-1; CDR3aa: CASSSTLGNTEAFF; CDR3nt: TGCGCCAGCAGCTCGACACTCGGGAACACTGAAGCTTTCTTT
v_gene: TRBV3-1; d_gene: TRBD2; abundance: -; j_gene: TRBJ2-1; CDR3aa: CASSVSGSEQFF; CDR3nt: TGTGCCAGCAGCGTTAGCGGGAGTGAGCAGTTCTTC
v_gene: TRBV5-1; d_gene: TRBD1; abundance: -; j_gene: TRBJ2-1; CDR3aa: CASSSPTGISHNEQFF; CDR3nt: TGCGCCAGCAGCTCCCCGACAGGGATCTCCCACAATGAGCAGTTCTTC
v_gene: TRBV29-1; d_gene: -; abundance: -; j_gene: TRBJ1-1; CDR3aa: CSVDSGTGRAFF; CDR3nt: TGCAGCGTTGACTCCGGTACCGGGAGAGCTTTCTTT
v_gene: TRBV7-2; d_gene: TRBD1; abundance: medium-sized; j_gene: TRBJ2-2; CDR3aa: CASSRANRGRLLAGELFF; CDR3nt: TGTGCCAGCAGCCGAGCCAACAGGGGGCGCCTCTTGGCCGGGGAGCTGTTTTTT
v_gene: TRBV5-1; d_gene: TRBD2; abundance: many; j_gene: TRBJ2-1; CDR3aa: CASSSLAGSSYNEQFF; CDR3nt: TGCGCCAGCAGCTCATTAGCGGGAAGCTCCTACAATGAGCAGTTCTTC
v_gene: TRBV12-3/TRBV12-4; d_gene: TRBD1; abundance: many; j_gene: TRBJ2-3; CDR3aa: CASSLNRGTDTQYF; CDR3nt: TGTGCCAGCAGTTTGAACAGGGGGACAGATACGCAGTATTTT
v_gene: TRBV18; d_gene: -; abundance: few; j_gene: TRBJ2-7; CDR3aa: CASSYQWTYEQYF; CDR3nt: TGTGCCAGCTCATACCAATGGACCTACGAGCAGTACTTC
v_gene: TRBV12-3/TRBV12-4; d_gene: -; abundance: many; j_gene: TRBJ2-3; CDR3aa: CASNSLGEDTQYF; CDR3nt: TGTGCCAGCAATTCACTTGGGGAGGATACGCAGTATTTT
v_gene: TRBV21-1; d_gene: -; abundance: many; j_gene: TRBJ2-7; CDR3aa: CASSKVWREGSYEQYF; CDR3nt: TGTGCCAGCAGCAAAGTCTGGCGGGAGGGGAGCTACGAGCAGTACTTC
v_gene: TRBV7-9; d_gene: -; abundance: -; j_gene: TRBJ1-3; CDR3aa: CASSLEGNTIYF; CDR3nt: TGTGCCAGCAGCTTAGAAGGAAACACCATATATTTT
v_gene: TRBV24-1; d_gene: TRBD2; abundance: few; j_gene: TRBJ2-2; CDR3aa: CATSLSGRLNTGELFF; CDR3nt: TGTGCCACCAGTTTGAGCGGGAGGCTGAACACCGGGGAGCTGTTTTTT
v_gene: TRBV27; d_gene: -; abundance: -; j_gene: TRBJ2-7; CDR3aa: CASSLMGPTAYEQYF; CDR3nt: TGTGCCAGCAGTCTCATGGGACCGACGGCCTACGAGCAGTACTTC
v_gene: TRBV30; d_gene: TRBD2; abundance: -; j_gene: TRBJ2-3; CDR3aa: CACPAGGDTQYF; CDR3nt: TGTGCCTGTCCTGCCGGGGGGGATACGCAGTATTTT
v_gene: TRBV3-1; d_gene: TRBD1; abundance: few; j_gene: TRBJ1-1; CDR3aa: CASQGTGLNTEAFF; CDR3nt: TGTGCCAGCCAGGGGACAGGACTGAACACTGAAGCTTTCTTT
v_gene: TRBV27; d_gene: -; abundance: many; j_gene: TRBJ2-5; CDR3aa: CASSSAQGPQETQYF; CDR3nt: TGTGCCAGCAGTTCTGCACAGGGACCCCAAGAGACCCAGTACTTC
v_gene: TRBV5-5; d_gene: TRBD2; abundance: -; j_gene: TRBJ2-3; CDR3aa: CASNSELASSTDTQYF; CDR3nt: TGTGCCAGCAACTCTGAACTAGCGAGTAGCACAGATACGCAGTATTTT
v_gene: TRBV12-3/TRBV12-4; d_gene: -; abundance: -; j_gene: TRBJ2-1; CDR3aa: CASSSNGQFF; CDR3nt: TGTGCCAGCAGTTCTAATGGGCAGTTCTTC
v_gene: TRBV18; d_gene: -; abundance: few; j_gene: TRBJ1-1; CDR3aa: CASSPNTGTEAFF; CDR3nt: TGTGCCAGCTCTCCCAACACGGGCACTGAAGCTTTCTTT
v_gene: TRBV5-1; d_gene: TRBD1; abundance: -; j_gene: TRBJ1-4; CDR3aa: CASSRRQGVYEKLFF; CDR3nt: TGCGCCAGCAGCCGGCGACAGGGAGTATACGAAAAACTGTTTTTT
v_gene: TRBV6-5; d_gene: TRBD2; abundance: -; j_gene: TRBJ2-2; CDR3aa: CASGRARTGELFF; CDR3nt: TGTGCCAGCGGGAGGGCGCGGACCGGGGAGCTGTTTTTT
v_gene: TRBV5-1; d_gene: -; abundance: few; j_gene: TRBJ2-1; CDR3aa: CASSLSPGVVLSEQFF; CDR3nt: TGCGCCAGCAGCTTGTCTCCGGGAGTCGTTTTAAGTGAGCAGTTCTTC
v_gene: TRBV20-1; d_gene: TRBD1; abundance: few; j_gene: TRBJ2-3; CDR3aa: CSARPGQGTDTQYF; CDR3nt: TGCAGTGCTCGACCGGGACAGGGCACAGATACGCAGTATTTT
v_gene: TRBV5-1; d_gene: -; abundance: few; j_gene: TRBJ2-1; CDR3aa: CASSLPGTRSSDEQFF; CDR3nt: TGCGCCAGCAGCCTTCCCGGGACCCGATCGAGCGATGAGCAGTTCTTC
v_gene: TRBV20-1; d_gene: -; abundance: many; j_gene: TRBJ2-3; CDR3aa: CSARDRRTISTDTQYF; CDR3nt: TGCAGTGCTAGAGATCGTCGGACTATTAGCACAGATACGCAGTATTTT
v_gene: TRBV5-1; d_gene: TRBD2; abundance: -; j_gene: TRBJ2-5; CDR3aa: CASSLSSGLQETQYF; CDR3nt: TGCGCCAGCAGTCTGTCTAGCGGCCTTCAAGAGACCCAGTACTTC